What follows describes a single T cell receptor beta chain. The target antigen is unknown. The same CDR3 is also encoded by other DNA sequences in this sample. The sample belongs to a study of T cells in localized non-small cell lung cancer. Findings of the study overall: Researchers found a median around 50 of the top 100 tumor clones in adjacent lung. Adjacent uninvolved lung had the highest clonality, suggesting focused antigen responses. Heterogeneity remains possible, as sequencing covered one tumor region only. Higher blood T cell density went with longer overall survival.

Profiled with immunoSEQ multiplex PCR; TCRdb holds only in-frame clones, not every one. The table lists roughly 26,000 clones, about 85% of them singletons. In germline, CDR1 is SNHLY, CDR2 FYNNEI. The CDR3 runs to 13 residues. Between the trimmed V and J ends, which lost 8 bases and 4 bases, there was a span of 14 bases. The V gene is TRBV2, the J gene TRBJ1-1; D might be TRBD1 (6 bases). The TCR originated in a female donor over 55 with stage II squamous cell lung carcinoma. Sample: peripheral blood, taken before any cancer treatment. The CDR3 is CASDRGRATEAFF. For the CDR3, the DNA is TGTGCCAGCGACCGGGGGCGGGCCACTGAAGCTTTCTTT.